This T cell receptor beta chain was profiled in a study of T cell responses to AZD1222 COVID-19 vaccine. Study conclusions and caveats: White British donors predominated, females outnumbered males, and clonal diversity was possibly underestimated. Reportedly, close to half of spike-specific TCRs are directed against unmutated variant regions. Repertoire sampling occurred only after the peak T cell response.

The method was immunoSEQ multiplex PCR; TCRdb's version includes in-frame clones alone and lacks a portion of them. The data hold roughly 100,000 clones, with approximately 93% observed a single time. Details on this clone: Its target is unknown.

The clonotype comes from an adult in good health. The sample here was peripheral blood, taken on day 0 of AZD1222 vaccination.

The CDR3 loop is CASTRTGLNTEAFF. The CDR3 DNA follows: TGTGCCAGCACCCGGACAGGACTGAACACTGAAGCTTTCTTT. The chain recombines TRBV7-2 with TRBJ1-1; 7 bases are shared with TRBD1. CDR3 length equals 14 residues. Trimming took 7 bases from V and 0 from J; bases not matched to a gene: 5. Germline-derived CDR1 and CDR2 are SGHTA and FQGNSA.